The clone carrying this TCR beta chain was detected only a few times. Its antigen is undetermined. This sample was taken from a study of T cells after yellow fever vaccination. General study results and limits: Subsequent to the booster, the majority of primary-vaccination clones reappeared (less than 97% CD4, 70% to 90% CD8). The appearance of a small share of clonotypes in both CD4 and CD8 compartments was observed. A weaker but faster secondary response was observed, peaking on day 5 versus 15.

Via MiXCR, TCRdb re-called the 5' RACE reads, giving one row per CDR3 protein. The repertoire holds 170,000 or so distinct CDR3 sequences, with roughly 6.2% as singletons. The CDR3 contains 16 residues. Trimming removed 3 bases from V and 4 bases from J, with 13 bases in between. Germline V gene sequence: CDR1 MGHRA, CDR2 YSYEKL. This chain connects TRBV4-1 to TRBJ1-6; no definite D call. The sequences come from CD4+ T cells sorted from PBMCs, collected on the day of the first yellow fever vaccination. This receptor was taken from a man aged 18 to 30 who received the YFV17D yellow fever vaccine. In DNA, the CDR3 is TGCGCCAGCAGCCAGGAGAGCAGACCATATAATTCACCCCTCCACTTT. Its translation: CASSQESRPYNSPLHF.